These T cell receptor beta chains were read from a single sample in a study of T cell responses to AZD1222 COVID-19 vaccine. Sequencing used immunoSEQ multiplex PCR; TCRdb keeps in-frame clones, though not all of them. The table has around 110,000 clones, approximately 90% seen once; the top ten hold 5% to 7.5%. The material sequenced was peripheral blood, taken 28 days after the second AZD1222 dose. These receptors came from an adult who received the AZD1222 COVID-19 vaccine. Each CDR3 is given with its conserved first and last residue. Fields, in order: D gene, clone size, V gene, J gene, CDR3 protein, CDR3 DNA. The D gene is left open where the match is weak. The listing skips clone size in some rows; elsewhere it reads once, few, many or a size class.

>NA|NA|TRBV6-5|TRBJ1-2
CASKGGTRAYGYTF
TGTGCCAGCAAGGGGGGCACGAGGGCCTATGGCTACACCTTC
>TRBD1|NA|TRBV6-7|TRBJ2-1
CASSFDRGAPNEQFF
TGTGCCAGCAGTTTCGACAGGGGCGCCCCCAATGAGCAGTTCTTC
>TRBD1|once|TRBV18|TRBJ1-2
CASQFPGQGNGYTF
TGTGCCAGTCAATTCCCGGGACAGGGGAATGGCTACACCTTC
>TRBD2|NA|TRBV27|TRBJ2-1
CASMTAGGNEQFF
TGTGCCAGCATGACAGCGGGGGGCAATGAGCAGTTCTTC
>TRBD2|NA|TRBV6-1|TRBJ2-2
CASSARTSGGPNTGELFF
TGTGCCAGCAGTGCGAGGACTAGCGGGGGCCCGAACACCGGGGAGCTGTTTTTT
>NA|few|TRBV5-1|TRBJ1-4
CASSLGGARNEKLFF
TGCGCCAGCAGCTTAGGGGGGGCTCGGAATGAAAAACTGTTTTTT
>NA|NA|TRBV25-1|TRBJ2-7
CASSPRTASSYEQYF
TGTGCCAGCAGTCCCCGGACAGCGAGCTCCTACGAGCAGTACTTC
>TRBD2|NA|TRBV7-2|TRBJ2-7
CASSLSGETYEQYF
TGTGCCAGCAGCTTGAGCGGGGAAACCTACGAGCAGTACTTC
>TRBD1|NA|TRBV7-2|TRBJ1-3
CASSLQGAFGNTIYF
TGTGCCAGCAGCTTACAGGGGGCCTTTGGAAACACCATATATTTT
>NA|NA|TRBV5-4|TRBJ2-7
CASSFPPNGSYEQYF
TGTGCCAGCAGCTTCCCCCCGAACGGCTCCTACGAGCAGTACTTC
>NA|NA|TRBV19|TRBJ1-5
CASTILFFPAGQPQHF
TGTGCCAGTACCATTCTTTTTTTCCCGGCGGGTCAGCCCCAGCATTTT
>NA|once|TRBV18|TRBJ1-1
CASSPDGNTEAFF
TGTGCCAGCTCACCGGACGGCAACACTGAAGCTTTCTTT
>TRBD1|once|TRBV7-6|TRBJ2-1
CASSLGDRGPAYNEQFF
TGTGCCAGCAGCTTAGGGGACAGGGGCCCTGCCTACAATGAGCAGTTCTTC
>TRBD1|NA|TRBV6-1|TRBJ2-2
CASSERQGATGELFF
TGTGCCAGCAGTGAACGACAGGGGGCGACCGGGGAGCTGTTTTTT
>TRBD2|NA|TRBV7-9|TRBJ2-7
CASRGLAGSYEQYF
TGTGCCAGCCGGGGACTAGCGGGATCCTACGAGCAGTACTTC
>NA|few|TRBV7-9|TRBJ2-3
CASSLSRPDTQYF
TGTGCCAGCAGCTTAAGTCGTCCAGATACGCAGTATTTT